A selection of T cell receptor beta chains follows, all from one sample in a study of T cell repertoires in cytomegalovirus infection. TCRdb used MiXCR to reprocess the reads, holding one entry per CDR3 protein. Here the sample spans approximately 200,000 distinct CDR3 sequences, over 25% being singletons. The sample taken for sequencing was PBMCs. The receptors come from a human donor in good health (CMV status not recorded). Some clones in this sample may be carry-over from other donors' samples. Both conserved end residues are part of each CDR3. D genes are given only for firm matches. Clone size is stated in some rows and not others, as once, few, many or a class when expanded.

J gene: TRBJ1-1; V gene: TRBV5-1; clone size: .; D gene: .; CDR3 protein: CASSSRRGVNTEAFF; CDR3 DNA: TGCGCCAGCAGCTCTAGACGGGGGGTAAACACTGAAGCTTTCTTT
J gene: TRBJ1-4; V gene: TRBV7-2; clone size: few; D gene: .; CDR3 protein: CASSLGAGPFEKLFF; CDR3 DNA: TGTGCCAGCAGCTTAGGAGCGGGACCCTTCGAAAAACTGTTTTTT
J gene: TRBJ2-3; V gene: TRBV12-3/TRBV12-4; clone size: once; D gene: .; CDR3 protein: CASTHLNTDTQYF; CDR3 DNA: TGTGCCAGCACCCACCTTAACACAGATACGCAGTATTTT
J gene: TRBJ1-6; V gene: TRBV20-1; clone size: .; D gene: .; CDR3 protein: CSAREGARNSPLHF; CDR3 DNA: TGCAGTGCTAGAGAGGGGGCGCGTAATTCACCCCTCCACTTT
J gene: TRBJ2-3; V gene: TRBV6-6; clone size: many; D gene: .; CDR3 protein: CASSLSDSSDTQYF; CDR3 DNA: TGTGCCAGCAGTTTATCGGACTCCTCAGATACGCAGTATTTT
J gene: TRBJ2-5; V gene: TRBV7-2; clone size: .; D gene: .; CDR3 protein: CASSLGSQGRRETQYF; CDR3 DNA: TGTGCCAGCAGCTTAGGGTCGCAGGGCAGGAGGGAGACCCAGTACTTC
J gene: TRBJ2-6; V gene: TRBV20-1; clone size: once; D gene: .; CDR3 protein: CSARDIRFSGANVLTF; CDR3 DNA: TGCAGTGCTAGAGATATCAGGTTCTCTGGGGCCAACGTCCTGACTTTC
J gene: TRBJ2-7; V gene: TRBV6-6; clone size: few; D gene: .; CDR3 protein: CASSSTDRGEQYF; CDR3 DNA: TGTGCCAGCAGTTCTACGGACAGAGGCGAGCAGTACTTC
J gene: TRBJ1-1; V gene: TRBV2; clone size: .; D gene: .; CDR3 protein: CASTRGSGDTEAFF; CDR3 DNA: TGTGCCAGCACCCGAGGGAGCGGGGACACTGAAGCTTTCTTT
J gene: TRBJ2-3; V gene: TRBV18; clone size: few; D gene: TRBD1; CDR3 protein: CASSPFLQGARDTDTQYF; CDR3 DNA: TGTGCCAGCTCACCGTTCCTACAGGGGGCACGAGACACAGATACGCAGTATTTT
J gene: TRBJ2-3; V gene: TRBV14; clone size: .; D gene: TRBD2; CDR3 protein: CASSQDQRGRTDTQYF; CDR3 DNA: TGTGCCAGCAGCCAAGATCAGCGGGGGCGAACAGATACGCAGTATTTT
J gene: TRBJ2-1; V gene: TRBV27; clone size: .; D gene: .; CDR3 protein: CASSPSGQPSAFREQFF; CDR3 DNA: TGTGCCAGCAGTCCGTCAGGACAGCCCTCAGCGTTCCGTGAGCAGTTCTTC
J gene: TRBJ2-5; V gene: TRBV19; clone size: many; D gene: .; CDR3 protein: CASSPPGSGGETQYF; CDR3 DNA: TGTGCCAGTAGTCCCCCAGGCTCCGGAGGGGAGACCCAGTACTTC
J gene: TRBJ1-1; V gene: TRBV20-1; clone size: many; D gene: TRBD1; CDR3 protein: CSARATPTGLNTEAFF; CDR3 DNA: TGCAGTGCTAGAGCAACCCCGACAGGGCTGAACACTGAAGCTTTCTTT
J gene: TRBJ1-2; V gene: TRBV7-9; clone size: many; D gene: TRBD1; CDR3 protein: CASSSTGTGTYGYTF; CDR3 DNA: TGTGCCAGCAGCTCAACCGGGACAGGGACCTATGGCTACACCTTC
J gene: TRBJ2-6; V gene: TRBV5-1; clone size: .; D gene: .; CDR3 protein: CASSLSTGWSGANVLTF; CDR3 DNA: TGCGCCAGCAGCTTGAGTACGGGCTGGTCTGGGGCCAACGTCCTGACTTTC
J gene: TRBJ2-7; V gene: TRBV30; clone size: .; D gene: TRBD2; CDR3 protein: CAWSKTSGVPGEQYF; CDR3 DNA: TGTGCCTGGAGCAAGACTAGCGGGGTTCCGGGGGAGCAGTACTTC
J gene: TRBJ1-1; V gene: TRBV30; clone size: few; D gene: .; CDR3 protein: CAWSDGNTEAFF; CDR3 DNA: TGTGCCTGGTCAGACGGGAACACTGAAGCTTTCTTT
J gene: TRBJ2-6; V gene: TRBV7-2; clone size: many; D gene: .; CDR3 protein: CASSAGALGANVLTF; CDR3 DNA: TGTGCCAGCAGCGCCGGGGCGCTGGGGGCCAACGTCCTGACTTTC
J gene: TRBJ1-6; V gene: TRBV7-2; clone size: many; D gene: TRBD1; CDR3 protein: CASRRSQGAFSPLHF; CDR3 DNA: TGTGCCAGCAGACGGAGCCAGGGGGCGTTTTCACCCCTCCACTTT
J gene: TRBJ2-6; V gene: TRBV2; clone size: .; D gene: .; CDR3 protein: CAGRPVIRANVLTF; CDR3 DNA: TGTGCCGGACGCCCAGTCATCCGGGCCAACGTCCTGACTTTC
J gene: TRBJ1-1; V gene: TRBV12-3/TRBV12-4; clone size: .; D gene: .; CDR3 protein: CASSFFNVGPEAFF; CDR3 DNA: TGTGCCAGCAGTTTTTTTAACGTAGGCCCTGAAGCTTTCTTT
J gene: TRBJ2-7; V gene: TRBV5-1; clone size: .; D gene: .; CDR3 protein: CASSFAVGETYEQYF; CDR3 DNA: TGCGCCAGCAGCTTTGCTGTAGGGGAAACCTACGAGCAGTACTTC
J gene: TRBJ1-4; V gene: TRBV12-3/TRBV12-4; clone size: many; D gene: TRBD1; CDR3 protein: CASSRTGNEKLFF; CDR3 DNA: TGTGCCAGCAGTCGGACAGGGAACGAAAAACTGTTTTTT
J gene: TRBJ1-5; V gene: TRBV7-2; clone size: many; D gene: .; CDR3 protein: CASSRQAGAYSNQPQHF; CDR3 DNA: TGTGCCAGCAGCCGCCAGGCCGGGGCCTATAGCAATCAGCCCCAGCATTTT
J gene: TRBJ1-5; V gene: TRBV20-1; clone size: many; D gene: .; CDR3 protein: CSARIRDGQPQHF; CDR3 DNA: TGCAGTGCTAGAATCAGGGACGGCCAGCCCCAGCATTTT
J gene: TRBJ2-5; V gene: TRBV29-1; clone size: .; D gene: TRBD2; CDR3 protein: CSVRSGGGETQYF; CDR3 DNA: TGCAGCGTCCGTAGCGGGGGGGGGGAGACCCAGTACTTC
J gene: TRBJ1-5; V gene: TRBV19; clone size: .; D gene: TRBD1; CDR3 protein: CASLQGGEGRQHF; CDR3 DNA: TGTGCCAGTCTACAGGGGGGCGAGGGGCGCCAGCATTTT
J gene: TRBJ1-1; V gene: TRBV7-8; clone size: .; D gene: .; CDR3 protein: CASSLGGGEHTEAFF; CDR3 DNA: TGTGCCAGCAGCCTAGGGGGGGGTGAGCACACTGAAGCTTTCTTT
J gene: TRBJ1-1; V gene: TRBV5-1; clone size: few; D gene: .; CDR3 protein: CASSGGQLNTEAFF; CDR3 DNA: TGCGCCAGCAGCGGGGGACAACTGAACACTGAAGCTTTCTTT
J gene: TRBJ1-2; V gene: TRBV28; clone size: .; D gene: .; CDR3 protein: CASRSLDGYTF; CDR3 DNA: TGTGCCAGCCGAAGCCTCGATGGCTACACCTTC
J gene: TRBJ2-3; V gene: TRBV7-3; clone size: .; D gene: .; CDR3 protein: CASSPSGRTDTQYF; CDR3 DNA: TGTGCCAGCAGCCCGAGCGGGCGGACAGATACGCAGTATTTT
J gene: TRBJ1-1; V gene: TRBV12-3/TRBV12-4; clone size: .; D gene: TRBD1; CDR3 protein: CASSATGPNTEAFF; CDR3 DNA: TGTGCCAGCAGCGCGACAGGGCCGAACACTGAAGCTTTCTTT
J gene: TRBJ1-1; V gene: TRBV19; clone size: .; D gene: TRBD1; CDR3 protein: CASSIYGTGDEAFF; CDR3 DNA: TGTGCCAGTAGTATATACGGGACAGGGGATGAAGCTTTCTTT
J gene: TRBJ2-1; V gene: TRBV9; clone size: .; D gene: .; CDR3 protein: CASSVGAGQPYNEQFF; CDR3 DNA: TGTGCCAGCAGCGTAGGAGCGGGACAGCCTTACAATGAGCAGTTCTTC
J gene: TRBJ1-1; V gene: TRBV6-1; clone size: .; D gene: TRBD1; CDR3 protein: CASSDDRASEAFF; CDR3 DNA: TGTGCCAGCAGTGATGACAGGGCTTCCGAAGCTTTCTTT
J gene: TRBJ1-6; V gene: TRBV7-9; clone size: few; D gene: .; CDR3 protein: CASSILEGYNSPLHF; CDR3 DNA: TGTGCCAGCAGCATCCTCGAGGGTTATAATTCACCCCTCCACTTT
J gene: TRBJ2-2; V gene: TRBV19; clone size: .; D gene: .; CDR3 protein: CASSRVGTNTGELFF; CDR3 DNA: TGTGCCAGTAGTAGAGTTGGAACGAACACCGGGGAGCTGTTTTTT
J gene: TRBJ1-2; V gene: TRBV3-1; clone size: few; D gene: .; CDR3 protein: CASSLGRVNYGYTF; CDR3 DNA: TGTGCCAGCAGCCTCGGACGGGTCAACTATGGCTACACCTTC
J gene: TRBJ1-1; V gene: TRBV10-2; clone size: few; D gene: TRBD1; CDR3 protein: CASSEIGQGSEAFF; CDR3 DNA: TGCGCCAGCAGTGAGATCGGACAGGGCTCTGAAGCTTTCTTT
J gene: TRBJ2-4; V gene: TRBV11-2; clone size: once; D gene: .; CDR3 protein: CASSFPPPAKNIQYF; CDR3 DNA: TGTGCCAGCAGCTTCCCCCCTCCGGCCAAAAACATTCAGTACTTC
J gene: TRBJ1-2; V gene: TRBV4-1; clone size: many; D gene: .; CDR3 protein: CASSQEGGTPNYGYTF; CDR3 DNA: TGCGCCAGCAGCCAAGAGGGCGGGACTCCTAACTATGGCTACACCTTC
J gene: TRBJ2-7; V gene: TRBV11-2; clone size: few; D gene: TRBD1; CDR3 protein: CASSMGTGMNEQYF; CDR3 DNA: TGTGCCAGCAGCATGGGGACAGGAATGAACGAGCAGTACTTC
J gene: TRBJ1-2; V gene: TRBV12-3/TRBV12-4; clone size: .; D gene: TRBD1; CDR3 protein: CASSPTGQVYGYTF; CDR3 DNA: TGTGCCAGCAGTCCGACGGGACAGGTCTATGGCTACACCTTC
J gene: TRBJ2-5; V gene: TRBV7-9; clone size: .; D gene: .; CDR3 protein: CASSPLEDRIQETQYF; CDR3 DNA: TGTGCCAGCAGCCCCCTGGAGGACCGTATCCAAGAGACCCAGTACTTC
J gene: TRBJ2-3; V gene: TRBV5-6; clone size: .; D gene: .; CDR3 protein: CASSSIRQLSTDTQYF; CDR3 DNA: TGTGCCAGCAGCTCAATCCGGCAGCTTAGCACAGATACGCAGTATTTT
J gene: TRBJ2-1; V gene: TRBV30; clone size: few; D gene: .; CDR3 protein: CAWSDPFRSSYNEQFF; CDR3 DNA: TGTGCCTGGAGTGATCCATTCAGAAGCTCCTACAATGAGCAGTTCTTC
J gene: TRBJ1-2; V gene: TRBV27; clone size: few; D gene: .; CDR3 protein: CASSLIRVENGYTF; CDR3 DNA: TGTGCCAGCAGTTTGATCAGGGTCGAGAATGGCTACACCTTC
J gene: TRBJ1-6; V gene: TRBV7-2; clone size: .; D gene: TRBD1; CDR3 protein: CASSLRGGAAQGRNSPLHF; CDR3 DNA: TGTGCCAGCAGCTTAAGAGGGGGCGCGGCACAGGGTCGAAATTCACCCCTCCACTTT
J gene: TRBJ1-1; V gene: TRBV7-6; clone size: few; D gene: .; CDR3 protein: CASSLRGLLEVNTEAFF; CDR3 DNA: TGTGCCAGCAGCCTCCGGGGGCTACTCGAGGTGAACACTGAAGCTTTCTTT
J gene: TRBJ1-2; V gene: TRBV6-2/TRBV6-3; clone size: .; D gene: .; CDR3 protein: CASSYSGGNYGYTF; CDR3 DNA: TGTGCCAGCAGTTACTCGGGAGGCAACTATGGCTACACCTTC
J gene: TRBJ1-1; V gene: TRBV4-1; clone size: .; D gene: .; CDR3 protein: CASSQVYREAFF; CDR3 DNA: TGCGCCAGCAGCCAAGTTTACAGGGAAGCTTTCTTT
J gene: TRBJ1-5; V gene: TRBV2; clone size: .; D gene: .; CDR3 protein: CASLTGRGQPQHF; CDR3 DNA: TGTGCCAGCCTTACAGGGCGAGGACAGCCCCAGCATTTT
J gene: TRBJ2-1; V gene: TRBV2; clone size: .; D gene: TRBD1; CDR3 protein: CASSDGTGARDEQFF; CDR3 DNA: TGTGCCAGCAGTGACGGGACAGGGGCCCGCGATGAGCAGTTCTTC
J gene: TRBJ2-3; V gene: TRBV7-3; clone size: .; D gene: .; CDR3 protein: CASSLDPADTQYF; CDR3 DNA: TGTGCCAGCAGCTTAGACCCCGCAGATACGCAGTATTTT
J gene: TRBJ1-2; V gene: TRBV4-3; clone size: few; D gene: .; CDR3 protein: CASSQPRLQGRNYGYTF; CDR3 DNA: TGCGCCAGCAGCCAGCCTCGACTACAGGGTAGGAACTATGGCTACACCTTC
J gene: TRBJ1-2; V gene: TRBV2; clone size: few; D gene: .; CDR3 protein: CASKTRDGYTF; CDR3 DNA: TGTGCCAGCAAGACAAGAGATGGCTACACCTTC
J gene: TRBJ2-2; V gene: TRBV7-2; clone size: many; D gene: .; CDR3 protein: CASSLNRGRELFF; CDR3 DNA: TGTGCCAGCAGCCTAAACCGGGGGAGGGAGCTGTTTTTT
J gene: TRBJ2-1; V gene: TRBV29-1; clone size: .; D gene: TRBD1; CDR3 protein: CSVGQGSYNEQFF; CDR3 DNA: TGCAGCGTGGGACAGGGTTCCTACAATGAGCAGTTCTTC